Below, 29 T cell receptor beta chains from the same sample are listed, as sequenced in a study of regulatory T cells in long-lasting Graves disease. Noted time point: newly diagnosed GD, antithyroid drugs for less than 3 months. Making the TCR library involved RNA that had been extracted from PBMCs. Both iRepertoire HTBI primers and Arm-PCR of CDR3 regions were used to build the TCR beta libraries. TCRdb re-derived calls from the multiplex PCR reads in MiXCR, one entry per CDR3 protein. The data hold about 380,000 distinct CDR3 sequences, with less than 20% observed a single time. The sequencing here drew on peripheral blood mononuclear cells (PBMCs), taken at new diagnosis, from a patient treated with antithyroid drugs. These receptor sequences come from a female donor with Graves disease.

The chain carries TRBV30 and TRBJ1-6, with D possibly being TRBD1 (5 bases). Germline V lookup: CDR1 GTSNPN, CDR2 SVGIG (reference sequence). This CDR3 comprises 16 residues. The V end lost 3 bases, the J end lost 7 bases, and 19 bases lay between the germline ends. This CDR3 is CAWSLGVGGLNSPLHF. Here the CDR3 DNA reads TGTGCCTGGAGCCTTGGGGTTGGGGGTTTGAATTCACCCCTCCACTTT.

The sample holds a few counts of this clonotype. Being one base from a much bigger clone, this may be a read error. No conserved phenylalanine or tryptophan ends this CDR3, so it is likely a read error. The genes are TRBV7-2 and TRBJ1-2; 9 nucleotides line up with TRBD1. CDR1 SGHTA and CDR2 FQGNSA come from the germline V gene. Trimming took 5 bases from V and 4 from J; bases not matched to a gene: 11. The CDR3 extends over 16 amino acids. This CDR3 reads CASSLSSGTGIYGYTL. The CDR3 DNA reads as TGTGCCAGCAGCCTCTCTTCCGGGACAGGGATCTATGGCTACACCCTC.

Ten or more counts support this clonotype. CDR3 residues: CASSPVLGRTDSYGYTF. The CDR3 bases are TGTGCCAGCAGCCCGGTTTTGGGACGGACCGACTCCTATGGCTACACCTTC. The chain has TRBV3-1 and TRBJ1-2, with a tentative D call TRBD1 (5 bases). The CDR3 contains 17 residues. V was cut by 4 bases and J by 4 bases, with 22 bases left in between. Germline assignment: CDR1 LGHDT and CDR2 YNNKEL (reference sequence).

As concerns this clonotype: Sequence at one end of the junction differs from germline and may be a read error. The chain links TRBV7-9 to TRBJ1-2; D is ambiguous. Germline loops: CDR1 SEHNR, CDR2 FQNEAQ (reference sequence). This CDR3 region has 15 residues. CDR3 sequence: CAGSLEAALNYGYTF. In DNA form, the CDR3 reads TGTGCCGGCAGCTTAGAGGCAGCTCTTAACTATGGCTACACCTTC.

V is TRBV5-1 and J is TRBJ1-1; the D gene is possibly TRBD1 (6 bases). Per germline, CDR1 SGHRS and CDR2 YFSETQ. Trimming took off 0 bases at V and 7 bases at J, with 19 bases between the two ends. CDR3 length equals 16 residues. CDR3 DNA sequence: TGCGCCAGCAGCTTGGAGTGGGCAGGGGAGGACGGTGAAGCTTTCTTT. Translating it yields CASSLEWAGEDGEAFF.

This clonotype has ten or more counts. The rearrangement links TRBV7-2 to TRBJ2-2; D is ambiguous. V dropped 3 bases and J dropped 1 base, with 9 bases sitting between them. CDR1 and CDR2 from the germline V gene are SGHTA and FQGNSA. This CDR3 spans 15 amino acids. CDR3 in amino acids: CASSFSGWNTGELFF. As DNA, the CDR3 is TGTGCCAGCAGCTTTTCCGGGTGGAACACCGGGGAGCTGTTTTTT.

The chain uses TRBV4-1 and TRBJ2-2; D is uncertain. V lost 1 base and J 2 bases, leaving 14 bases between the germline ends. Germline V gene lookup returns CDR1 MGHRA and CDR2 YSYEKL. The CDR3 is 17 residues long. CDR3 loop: CASSQGERADNTGELFF. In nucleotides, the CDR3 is TGCGCCAGCAGCCAAGGCGAAAGGGCGGATAACACCGGGGAGCTGTTTTTT.

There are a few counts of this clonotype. The CDR3 is CASSFESGINQPQHF. In nucleotides, the CDR3 is TGTGCCAGCAGCTTCGAGTCGGGGATCAATCAGCCCCAGCATTTT. V usage is TRBV7-9 and J usage is TRBJ1-5; D is unclear. Germline V CDR1 and CDR2: SEHNR, FQNEAQ (reference sequence). This CDR3 spans 15 amino acids. V lost 3 bases and J lost 3, with 12 bases in between.

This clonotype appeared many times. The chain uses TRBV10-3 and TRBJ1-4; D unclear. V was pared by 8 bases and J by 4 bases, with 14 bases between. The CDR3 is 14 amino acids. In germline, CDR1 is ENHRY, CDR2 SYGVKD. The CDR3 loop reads CAISSGGSNEKLFF. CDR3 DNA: TGTGCCATCTCGTCTGGCGGGAGTAATGAAAAACTGTTTTTT.

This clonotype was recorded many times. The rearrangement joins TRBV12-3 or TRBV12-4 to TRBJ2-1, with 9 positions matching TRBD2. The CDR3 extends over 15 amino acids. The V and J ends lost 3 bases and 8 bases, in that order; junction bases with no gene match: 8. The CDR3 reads CASSLVAGAVYEQFF. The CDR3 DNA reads TGTGCCAGCAGTTTGGTAGCGGGAGCGGTCTATGAGCAGTTCTTC.

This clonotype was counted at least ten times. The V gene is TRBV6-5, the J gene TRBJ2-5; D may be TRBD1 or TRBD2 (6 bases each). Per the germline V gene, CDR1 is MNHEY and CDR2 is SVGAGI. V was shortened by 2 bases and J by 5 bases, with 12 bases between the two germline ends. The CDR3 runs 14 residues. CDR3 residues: CASSYEGGRETQYF. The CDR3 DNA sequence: TGTGCCAGCAGTTACGAAGGGGGGAGGGAGACCCAGTACTTC.

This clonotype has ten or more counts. CDR3 DNA: TGTGCCAGCAGTTTAGGGAATGGTGGGCAGGCCGGATCCGGAAACACCATATATTTT. It codes for CASSLGNGGQAGSGNTIYF. The rearrangement uses TRBV12-3 or TRBV12-4 and TRBJ1-3, with unresolved D. The CDR3 contains 19 residues. Trimming removed 1 base at V and 4 bases at J, with 23 bases between.

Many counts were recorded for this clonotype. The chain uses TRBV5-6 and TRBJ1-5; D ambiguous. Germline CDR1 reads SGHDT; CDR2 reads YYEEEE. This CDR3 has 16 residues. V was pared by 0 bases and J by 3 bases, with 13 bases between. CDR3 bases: TGTGCCAGCAGCTTGGGGCAGGTGGGGTTCAATCAGCCCCAGCATTTT. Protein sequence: CASSLGQVGFNQPQHF.

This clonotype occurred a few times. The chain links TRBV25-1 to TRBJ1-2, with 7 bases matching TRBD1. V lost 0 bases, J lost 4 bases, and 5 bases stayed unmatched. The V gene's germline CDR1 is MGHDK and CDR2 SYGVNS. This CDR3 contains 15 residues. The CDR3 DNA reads TGTGCCAGCAGTGAATATGCGGGACAGCGCTATGGCTACACCTTC. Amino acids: CASSEYAGQRYGYTF.

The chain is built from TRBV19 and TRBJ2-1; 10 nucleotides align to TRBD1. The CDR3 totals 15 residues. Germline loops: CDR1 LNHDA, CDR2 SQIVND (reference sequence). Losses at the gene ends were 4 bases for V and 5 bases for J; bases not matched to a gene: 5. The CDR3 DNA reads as TGTGCCAGTAGTACGGGACAGGGGTATGACAATGAGCAGTTCTTC. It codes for CASSTGQGYDNEQFF.

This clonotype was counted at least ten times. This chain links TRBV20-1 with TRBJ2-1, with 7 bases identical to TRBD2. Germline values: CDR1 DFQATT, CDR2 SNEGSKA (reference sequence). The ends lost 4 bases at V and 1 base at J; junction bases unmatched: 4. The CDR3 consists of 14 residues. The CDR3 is CSATRDYSYNEQFF. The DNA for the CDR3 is TGCAGTGCTACCAGGGACTATTCCTACAATGAGCAGTTCTTC.

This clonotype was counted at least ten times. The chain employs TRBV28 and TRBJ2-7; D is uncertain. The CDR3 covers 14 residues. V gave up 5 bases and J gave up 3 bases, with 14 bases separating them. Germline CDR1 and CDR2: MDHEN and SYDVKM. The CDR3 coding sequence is TGTGCCAGCAGTGGCCAGGTCATTCACTACGAGCAGTACTTC. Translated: CASSGQVIHYEQYF.

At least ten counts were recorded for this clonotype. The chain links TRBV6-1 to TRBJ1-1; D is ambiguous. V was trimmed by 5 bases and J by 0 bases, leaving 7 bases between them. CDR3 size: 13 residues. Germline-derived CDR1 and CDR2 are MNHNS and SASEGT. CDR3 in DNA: TGTGCCAGCAGTCACAAAATGAACACTGAAGCTTTCTTT. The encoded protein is CASSHKMNTEAFF.

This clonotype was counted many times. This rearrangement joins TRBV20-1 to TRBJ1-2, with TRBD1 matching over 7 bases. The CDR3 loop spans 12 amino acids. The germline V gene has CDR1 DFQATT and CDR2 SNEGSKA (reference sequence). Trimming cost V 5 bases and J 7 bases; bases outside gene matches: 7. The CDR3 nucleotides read TGCAGTGCTCAAGACAGGGTTCGTGGCTACACCTTC. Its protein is CSAQDRVRGYTF.

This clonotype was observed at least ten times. CDR3 coding DNA: TGTGCCAGCAGCTTGGGGACAGGGGTCCACAATGAGCAGTTCTTC. It translates to CASSLGTGVHNEQFF. This chain connects TRBV7-2 to TRBJ2-1, with 10 bases fitting TRBD1. The CDR3 runs to 15 residues. CDR1 and CDR2 (germline): SGHTA, FQGNSA. The V segment lost 3 bases and the J segment 5 bases; nucleotides outside the gene matches: 4.

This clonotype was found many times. The DNA for the CDR3 is TGCGCCAGCAGCGCCGGGACTACATCCTACGAGCAGTACTTC. The encoded protein is CASSAGTTSYEQYF. The chain combines TRBV5-1 with TRBJ2-7; 7 bases fit TRBD2. CDR3 length equals 14 residues. Per the germline V gene, CDR1 is SGHRS and CDR2 is YFSETQ. V dropped 4 bases and J dropped 1; count of bases not matched to a gene: 5.

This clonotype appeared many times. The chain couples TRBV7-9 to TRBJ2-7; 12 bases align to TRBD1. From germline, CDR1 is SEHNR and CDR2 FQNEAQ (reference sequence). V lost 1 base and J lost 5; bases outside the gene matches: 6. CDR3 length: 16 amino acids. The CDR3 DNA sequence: TGTGCCAGCAGCTTAGTGTGGGACAGGGGGCGGAACGAGCAGTACTTC. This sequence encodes CASSLVWDRGRNEQYF.

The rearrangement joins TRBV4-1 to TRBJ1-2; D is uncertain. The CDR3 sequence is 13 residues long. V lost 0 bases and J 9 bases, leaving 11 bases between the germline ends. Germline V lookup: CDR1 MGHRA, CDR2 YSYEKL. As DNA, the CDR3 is TGCGCCAGCAGCCAAGATGTCGGGAGCCGCTACACCTTC. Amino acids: CASSQDVGSRYTF.

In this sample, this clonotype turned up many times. The CDR3 spells CASSHRTSGRALGNEQFF. CDR3 sequence (DNA): TGTGCCAGCAGCCATAGGACTAGCGGGAGGGCCTTGGGGAATGAGCAGTTCTTC. This rearrangement joins TRBV3-1 to TRBJ2-1; 15 bases align to TRBD2. Germline loops: CDR1 LGHDT, CDR2 YNNKEL (reference sequence). This CDR3 spans 18 amino acids. The V gene end was trimmed by 3 bases and the J gene end by 7 bases; junction bases not matched to a gene: 10.

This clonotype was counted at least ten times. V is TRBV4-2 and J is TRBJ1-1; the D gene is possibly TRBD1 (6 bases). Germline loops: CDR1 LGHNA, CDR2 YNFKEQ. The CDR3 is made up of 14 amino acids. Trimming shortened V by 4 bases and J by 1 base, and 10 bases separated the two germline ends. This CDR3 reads CASSRDNPNTEAFF. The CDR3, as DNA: TGTGCCAGCAGCCGGGACAACCCGAACACTGAAGCTTTCTTT.

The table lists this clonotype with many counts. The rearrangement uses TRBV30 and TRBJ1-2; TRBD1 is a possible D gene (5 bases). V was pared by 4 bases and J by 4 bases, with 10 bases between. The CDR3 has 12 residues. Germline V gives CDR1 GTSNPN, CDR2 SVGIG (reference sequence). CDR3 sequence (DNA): TGTGCCTGGATTCAGGGAGGCTATGGCTACACCTTC. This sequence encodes CAWIQGGYGYTF.

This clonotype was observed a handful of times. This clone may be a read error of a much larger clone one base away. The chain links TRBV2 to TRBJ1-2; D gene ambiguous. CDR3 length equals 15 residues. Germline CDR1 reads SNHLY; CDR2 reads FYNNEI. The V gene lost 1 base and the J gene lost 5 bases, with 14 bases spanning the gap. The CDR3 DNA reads TGTGCCAGCAGTGAAGGAGGGAGTGCGGCTTATGGCTACACCTTC. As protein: CASSEGGSAAYGYTF.

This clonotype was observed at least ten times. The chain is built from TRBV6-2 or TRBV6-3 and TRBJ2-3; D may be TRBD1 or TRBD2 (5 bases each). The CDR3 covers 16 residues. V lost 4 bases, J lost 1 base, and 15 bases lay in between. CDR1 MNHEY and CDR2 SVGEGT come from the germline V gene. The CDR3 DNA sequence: TGTGCCAGCAGTTTGGGGACCGTCTCCCGCACAGATACGCAGTATTTT. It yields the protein CASSLGTVSRTDTQYF.

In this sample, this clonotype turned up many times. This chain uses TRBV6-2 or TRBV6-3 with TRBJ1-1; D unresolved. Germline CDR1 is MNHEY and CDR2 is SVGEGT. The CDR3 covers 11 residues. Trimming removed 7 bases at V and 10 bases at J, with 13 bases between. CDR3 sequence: CASNSESGAFF. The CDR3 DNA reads TGTGCCAGCAACTCGGAATCGGGAGCTTTCTTT.